These T cell receptor beta chains were read from a single sample in a study of cytomegalovirus exposure and HLA in healthy donors. Measured with immunoSEQ multiplex PCR; TCRdb has only the in-frame clones, and not every one. The sample has about 73,000 clones; 85% to 95% are singletons. Sample: PBMCs. The origin of the receptors is a man younger than 30 in good health and CMV-seronegative. CDR3s include the opening cysteine and the closing phenylalanine or tryptophan. A D gene is named only where the DNA matches it firmly. Clone size, where shown, is once, few, many, or a class for clones that have expanded.

J,size,V,length,D,CDR3,DNA
TRBJ2-1,-,TRBV6-4,14,TRBD2,CASSAAGGPHEQFF,TGTGCCAGCAGTGCGGCGGGGGGGCCTCATGAGCAGTTCTTC
TRBJ2-4,-,TRBV7-9,16,-,CASSFSQATAKNIQYF,TGTGCCAGCAGCTTCTCCCAGGCGACAGCAAAAAACATTCAGTACTTC
TRBJ1-5,-,TRBV10-2,15,-,CASTPSDRSNQPQHF,TGCGCCAGCACCCCTTCCGACAGGAGCAATCAGCCCCAGCATTTT
TRBJ1-1,-,TRBV9,14,TRBD1,CASSGDRGGTEAFF,TGTGCCAGCAGCGGCGACAGGGGAGGGACTGAAGCTTTCTTT
TRBJ2-3,-,TRBV7-6,18,TRBD2,CASSLGTSGGASTDTQYF,TGTGCCAGCAGCTTAGGGACTAGCGGGGGCGCTAGCACAGATACGCAGTATTTT
TRBJ2-1,-,TRBV7-7,16,TRBD2,CASSPLLAGAHNEQFF,TGTGCCAGCAGTCCCTTGCTAGCGGGGGCCCACAATGAGCAGTTCTTC
TRBJ1-2,-,TRBV27,15,-,CASSFSFPGIYGYTF,TGTGCCAGCAGTTTCAGTTTTCCAGGGATTTATGGCTACACCTTC
TRBJ1-2,-,TRBV5-6,13,-,CASWGGSPYGYTF,TGTGCCAGCTGGGGTGGGAGTCCCTATGGCTACACCTTC
TRBJ1-5,-,TRBV6-4,14,-,CASSDSVGVQPQHF,TGTGCCAGCAGTGACTCGGTAGGAGTACAGCCCCAGCATTTT
TRBJ1-2,-,TRBV10-3,16,TRBD1,CAISTVTGSDLSGYTF,TGTGCCATCAGTACGGTGACAGGGTCGGACCTAAGTGGCTACACCTTC
TRBJ2-7,-,TRBV25-1,16,TRBD1,CASSSRPGQGAYEQYF,TGTGCCAGCAGTTCCCGACCGGGACAGGGGGCCTACGAGCAGTACTTC
TRBJ1-2,-,TRBV9,14,-,CASTSGTPLYGYTF,TGTGCCAGCACCTCCGGGACACCCCTTTACGGCTACACCTTC
TRBJ1-2,-,TRBV18,14,-,CASSPTTNDYGYTF,TGTGCCAGCTCACCCACGACAAACGACTATGGCTACACCTTC
TRBJ1-3,-,TRBV29-1,14,-,CSVESRLSGNTIYF,TGCAGCGTTGAGAGTCGTCTCTCTGGAAACACCATATATTTT
TRBJ1-4,once,TRBV4-1,13,-,CASSQLDVEKLFF,TGCGCCAGCAGCCAATTAGATGTCGAAAAACTGTTTTTT
TRBJ1-5,once,TRBV27,16,-,CASSTGTGDGGGPQHF,TGTGCCAGCAGTACCGGAACAGGTGACGGGGGTGGGCCCCAGCATTTT
TRBJ1-5,-,TRBV9,15,-,CASSVGVEGGQPQHF,TGTGCCAGCAGCGTAGGGGTAGAGGGGGGGCAGCCCCAGCATTTT
TRBJ2-1,-,TRBV7-9,16,TRBD2,CASRPTSGGAWDEQFF,TGTGCCAGTAGGCCTACTAGCGGGGGGGCGTGGGATGAGCAGTTCTTC
TRBJ2-2,-,TRBV7-3,16,-,CASSSEPSANTGELFF,TGTGCCAGCAGCTCAGAACCCTCCGCGAACACCGGGGAGCTGTTTTTT
TRBJ1-3,-,TRBV4-3,16,TRBD1,CASSQDRTGAGNTIYF,TGCGCCAGCAGCCAAGACCGAACAGGGGCTGGAAACACCATATATTTT
TRBJ2-2,-,TRBV18,19,TRBD2,CASSPQRLTSGGRTGELFF,TGTGCCAGCTCACCACAACGGTTGACTAGCGGGGGCCGTACCGGGGAGCTGTTTTTT
TRBJ2-5,-,TRBV9,15,TRBD2,CASSFLAGVQETQYF,TGTGCCAGCAGCTTCCTAGCGGGGGTCCAAGAGACCCAGTACTTC
TRBJ1-5,-,TRBV27,17,-,CASSRNPPLYSNQPQHF,TGTGCCAGCAGCCGCAACCCTCCACTGTATAGCAATCAGCCCCAGCATTTT
TRBJ1-1,-,TRBV18,15,TRBD1,CASSKGAGMSTEAFF,TGTGCCAGCTCAAAGGGGGCCGGTATGAGCACTGAAGCTTTCTTT
TRBJ2-4,-,TRBV27,18,TRBD2,CASSPIRPGLAGKNIQYF,TGTGCCAGCAGTCCGATTCGGCCGGGACTAGCGGGGAAAAACATTCAGTACTTC
TRBJ2-7,-,TRBV19,11,-,CASAQGREQYF,TGTGCCAGTGCACAGGGCCGGGAGCAGTACTTC